What follows are 4 T cell receptor beta chains derived from one specimen sequenced in a study of OX40 agonist ivuxolimab in advanced cancers. The repertoire was sequenced with immunoSEQ multiplex PCR; TCRdb's copy has only in-frame clones and lacks some. The sample records tens of thousands of clones, roughly 87% being singletons. Specimen: CD4+ or CD8+ T cells sorted from blood, collected in a trial of the OX40 agonist ivuxolimab. The receptors shown here come from an adult with an advanced solid tumor such as melanoma, head and neck, liver or kidney cancer.

The chain joins TRBV19 to TRBJ2-3; 10 nucleotides match TRBD2. Germline-derived CDR1 and CDR2 are LNHDA and SQIVND (reference sequence). This CDR3 comprises 15 residues. Germline trimming cut 3 bases from V and 8 bases from J; bases unmatched to any gene: 8. CDR3 residues: CASSIMASGGTTQYF. The CDR3 coding sequence is TGTGCCAGTAGTATCATGGCTAGCGGGGGAACTACGCAGTATTTT. Full variable domain (missing parts from reference TRBV19 and TRBJ2-3): DGGITQSPKYLFRKEGQNVTLSCEQNLNHDAMYWYRQDPGQGLRLIYYSQIVNDFQKGDIAEGYSVSREKKESFPLTVTSAQKNPTAFYLCASSIMASGGTTQYFGPGTRLTVL.

The sample holds one count of this clone. The rearrangement links TRBV10-3 to TRBJ2-7, with 10 bases fitting TRBD2. The CDR3 length is 16 residues. Germline lookup yields CDR1 ENHRY and CDR2 SYGVKD. V was pared by 10 bases and J by 7 bases, with 19 bases of the junction left unmatched. The CDR3 protein is CATLAGANPTGGEQYF. The CDR3 coding sequence is TGTGCCACTCTAGCGGGAGCGAACCCGACGGGTGGTGAGCAGTACTTC.

The V call is TRBV2, the J call TRBJ1-1; 9 nucleotides agree with TRBD1. The CDR3 extends over 13 amino acids. The V and J ends lost 6 bases and 11 bases, in that order; junction bases with no gene match: 10. Germline CDR1 SNHLY, CDR2 FYNNEI. CDR3 in amino acids: CASSRGQGGGAFF. The CDR3 DNA reads TGTGCCAGCAGCCGGGGACAGGGTGGAGGTGCTTTCTTT.

V gene TRBV21-1 combines with J gene TRBJ2-6; the table names TRBD2, a call not compared with the DNA. TRBV21-1 is reported as a pseudogene. The CDR3 loop spans 18 amino acids. CDR3 sequence: CASSKKKGGGSGANVLTF. CDR3 nucleotide sequence: TGTGCCAGCAGCAAGAAGAAGGGAGGAGGCTCTGGGGCCAACGTCCTGACTTTC.